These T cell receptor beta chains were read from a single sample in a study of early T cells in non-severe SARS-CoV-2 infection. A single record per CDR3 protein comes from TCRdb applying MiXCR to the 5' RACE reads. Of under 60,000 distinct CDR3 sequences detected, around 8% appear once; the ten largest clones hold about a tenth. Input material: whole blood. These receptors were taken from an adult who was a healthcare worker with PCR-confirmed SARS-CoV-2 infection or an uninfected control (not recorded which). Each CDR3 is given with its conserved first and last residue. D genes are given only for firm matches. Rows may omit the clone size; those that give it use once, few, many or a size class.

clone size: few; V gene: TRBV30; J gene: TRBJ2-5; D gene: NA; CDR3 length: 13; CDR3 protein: CAWSVRTRETQYF; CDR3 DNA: TGTGCCTGGAGTGTAAGGACCCGAGAGACCCAGTACTTC
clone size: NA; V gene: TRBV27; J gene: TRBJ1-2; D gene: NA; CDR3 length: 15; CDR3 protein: CASTMTGKANYGYTF; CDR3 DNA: TGTGCCAGCACCATGACAGGAAAAGCTAACTATGGCTACACCTTC
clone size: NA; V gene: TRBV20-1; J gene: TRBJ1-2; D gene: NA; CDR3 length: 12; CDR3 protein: CSSRQGDYGYTF; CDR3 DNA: TGCAGTTCACGACAAGGGGACTATGGCTACACCTTC
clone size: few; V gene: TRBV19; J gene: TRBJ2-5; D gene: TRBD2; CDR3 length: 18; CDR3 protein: CASSSPIGVAGIQETQYF; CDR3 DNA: TGTGCCAGTAGCTCCCCAATCGGGGTAGCGGGGATCCAAGAGACCCAGTACTTC
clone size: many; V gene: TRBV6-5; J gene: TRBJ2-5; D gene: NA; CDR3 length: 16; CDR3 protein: CASSPFGGKSQETQYF; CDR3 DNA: TGTGCCAGCAGTCCCTTTGGAGGGAAGTCCCAAGAGACCCAGTACTTC
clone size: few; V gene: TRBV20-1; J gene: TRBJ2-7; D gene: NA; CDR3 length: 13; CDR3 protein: CSAREDYPYEQYF; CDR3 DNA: TGCAGTGCTAGAGAAGACTATCCCTACGAGCAGTACTTC
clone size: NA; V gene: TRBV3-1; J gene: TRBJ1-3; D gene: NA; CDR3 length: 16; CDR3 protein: CASSQGTAVSGNTIYF; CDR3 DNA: TGTGCCAGCAGCCAAGGGACAGCCGTCTCTGGAAACACCATATATTTT
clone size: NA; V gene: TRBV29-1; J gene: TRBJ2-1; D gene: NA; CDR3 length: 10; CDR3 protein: CSVGGNEQFF; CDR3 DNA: TGCAGCGTTGGCGGGAATGAGCAGTTCTTC
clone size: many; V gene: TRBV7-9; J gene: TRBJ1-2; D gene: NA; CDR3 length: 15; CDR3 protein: CASSWEGSNNYGYTF; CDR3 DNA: TGTGCCAGCAGCTGGGAGGGTAGCAATAACTATGGCTACACCTTC
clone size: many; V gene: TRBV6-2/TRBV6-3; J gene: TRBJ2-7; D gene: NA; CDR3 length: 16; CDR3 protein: CASSYSRSRGRYEQYF; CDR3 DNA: TGTGCCAGCAGTTACTCGAGATCCAGGGGAAGGTACGAGCAGTACTTC